This record concerns one T cell receptor (beta chain) sequence. Data came from immunoSEQ multiplex PCR; TCRdb stores just in-frame clones and leaves some out. The sample has fewer than 90,000 clones, approximately 93% seen once. Germline CDR1 reads LGHNA; CDR2 reads YSLEER. CDR3 size: 15 residues. Trimming shortened V by 1 base and J by 4 bases, and 13 bases separated the two germline ends. These data belong to a study of cytomegalovirus exposure and HLA in healthy donors. Input material: PBMCs. The TCR was taken from a woman aged 18 to 35 in good health and CMV-seropositive. V gene TRBV4-3 combines with J gene TRBJ1-2; D is ambiguous. The CDR3 sequence: CASSQAGVAIYGYTF. The CDR3 nucleotides read TGCGCCAGCAGCCAAGCGGGTGTGGCAATCTATGGCTACACCTTC.